Each of the 28 T cell receptor beta chains below was sequenced from the same sample in a study of T cell responses to AZD1222 COVID-19 vaccine. The repertoire was sequenced with immunoSEQ multiplex PCR; TCRdb's copy has only in-frame clones and lacks some. The table has nearly 35,000 clones, 85% to 90% seen once. This sample comprised peripheral blood, obtained 28 days after the second AZD1222 dose. These TCRs come from an adult who received the AZD1222 COVID-19 vaccine.

The rearrangement uses TRBV19 and TRBJ1-2; weak D call: TRBD1 (6 bases). The CDR3 runs to 13 residues. V was clipped by 5 bases and J by 8 bases, with 15 bases between them. In germline, CDR1 is LNHDA, CDR2 SQIVND (reference sequence). In DNA form, the CDR3 reads TGTGCCAGTAGTGAACAGGGACTGAGCGGCTACACCTTC. It codes for CASSEQGLSGYTF.

The chain combines TRBV12-3 or TRBV12-4 with TRBJ2-2; D is unresolved. The CDR3 is made up of 12 amino acids. V dropped 4 bases and J dropped 0 bases, with 0 bases sitting between them. CDR3 DNA sequence: TGTGCCAGCAGTTCGAACACCGGGGAGCTGTTTTTT. Translating gives CASSSNTGELFF.

Only one count was recorded for this clone. The chain couples TRBV30 to TRBJ1-2; D gene uncertain. Per germline, CDR1 GTSNPN and CDR2 SVGIG (reference sequence). V was shortened by 5 bases and J by 8 bases, with 15 bases between the two germline ends. This CDR3 spans 12 amino acids. The CDR3 spells CAWSVWTGGYTF. DNA for the CDR3: TGTGCCTGGTCCGTTTGGACGGGCGGCTACACCTTC.

The V and J genes are TRBV27 and TRBJ2-7; no reliable D call. CDR3 length equals 14 residues. Between the trimmed V and J ends, which lost 3 bases and 2 bases, there was a span of 11 bases. Germline V gives CDR1 MNHEY, CDR2 SMNVEV (reference sequence). Here the CDR3 DNA reads TGTGCCAGCAGTTTTAGGGCCCGCCCCTACGAGCAGTACTTC. Translating gives CASSFRARPYEQYF.

This chain links TRBV27 with TRBJ2-1, with D possibly TRBD2 on 6 matching bases. CDR3 length: 15 amino acids. Per the germline V gene, CDR1 is MNHEY and CDR2 is SMNVEV (reference sequence). Trimming took off 9 bases at V and 10 bases at J, with 25 bases between the two ends. The CDR3 DNA reads as TGTGCCAGTCGGAGGTGGAGGGAAGGACAAATCGAGCAGTTCTTC. Protein product: CASRRWREGQIEQFF.

The J gene is TRBJ1-2, the V gene TRBV25-1; the D is unclear. The germline gives CDR1 MGHDK, CDR2 SYGVNS. The germline V and J ends were trimmed by 5 bases and 10 bases, with 11 bases remaining between them. The CDR3 has 11 residues. CDR3 DNA sequence: TGTGCCAGCAGTACCCAGAGGGACTACACCTTC. Amino acid sequence: CASSTQRDYTF.

DNA of the CDR3: TGTGCCAGCAGCTCGCGTCCGGGACAGGGGGCGACCGGGGAGCTGTTTTTT. Translating it yields CASSSRPGQGATGELFF. The chain is built from TRBV7-6 and TRBJ2-2; TRBD1 matches 12 bases. The V gene's germline CDR1 is SGHVS and CDR2 FNYEAQ. The CDR3 sequence is 17 residues long. V lost 4 bases to trimming and J lost 5 bases; unmatched junction nucleotides: 8. Full variable domain (outside the CDR3, taken from reference TRBV7-6 and TRBJ2-2): GAGVSQSPRYKVTKRGQDVALRCDPISGHVSLYWYRQALGQGPEFLTYFNYEAQQDKSGLPNDRFSAERPEGSISTLTIQRTEQRDSAMYRCASSSRPGQGATGELFFGEGSRLTVL.

The chain combines TRBV19 with TRBJ2-2; D remains ambiguous. Germline V gives CDR1 LNHDA, CDR2 SQIVND (reference sequence). CDR3 size: 12 residues. Trimming left V 10 bases short and J 6 bases short, with 12 bases between. The CDR3 DNA reads TGTGCCACCAAGGACGGGCCCGGGGAGCTGTTTTTT. It is translated as CATKDGPGELFF.

The rearrangement joins TRBV2 to TRBJ2-1; TRBD2 aligns across 10 bases. The CDR3 runs 15 residues. J lost 8 bases, V lost 5 bases, and 9 bases had no gene match. The germline CDR1 and CDR2 sequences are SNHLY and FYNNEI. The CDR3 region is CASSNSGGPPDEQFF. CDR3 nucleotide sequence: TGTGCCAGCAGTAATAGCGGGGGGCCGCCCGATGAGCAGTTCTTC.

The chain combines TRBV6-5 with TRBJ1-1, with 7 nucleotides matching TRBD1. The junction had 4 bases not matched to a gene; V was cut back by 2 bases and J by 4 bases. The CDR3 is 14 amino acids. Per the germline V gene, CDR1 is MNHEY and CDR2 is SVGAGI. CDR3 region: CASSYQGQSTEAFF. The CDR3 DNA follows: TGTGCCAGCAGTTACCAGGGACAGAGCACTGAAGCTTTCTTT.

The V gene is TRBV7-2, the J gene TRBJ2-1; 11 nucleotides align to TRBD2. The trim removed 1 base at V and 14 bases at J, leaving 7 bases unmatched. CDR3 length: 14 residues. CDR1 is SGHTA, CDR2 FQGNSA, per germline. The CDR3 DNA reads as TGTGCCAGCAGCTTAGAACTAGCGGGAGAGGGGGAGTTCTTC. Its protein is CASSLELAGEGEFF.

This clone has a single count. J is TRBJ1-2 and V is TRBV2; the D is unclear. V lost 6 bases to trimming and J lost 1 base, with 15 bases between them. The germline V gene encodes CDR1 SNHLY and CDR2 FYNNEI. The length of the CDR3 is 15 residues. CDR3 coding DNA: TGTGCCAGCAGACGGGCGGTAGAGATTAACTATGGCTACACCTTC. It codes for CASRRAVEINYGYTF.

The DNA of the CDR3 is TGCGCCAGCAGCCAAGTGGGGGGACGGAACTACGAGCAGTACTTC. Translation gives CASSQVGGRNYEQYF. This chain uses TRBV4-1 with TRBJ2-7; tentative D call: TRBD2 (6 bases). The V gene's germline CDR1 is MGHRA and CDR2 YSYEKL. This CDR3 is 15 amino acids long. Trimming cost V 1 base and J 3 bases, with 13 bases left between them.

This clone turned up a few times. The chain uses TRBV28 and TRBJ1-1; D unclear. In germline, CDR1 is MDHEN, CDR2 SYDVKM. The V gene lost 5 bases and the J gene lost 2 bases, with 12 bases spanning the gap. The CDR3 runs to 14 residues. The CDR3 reads CASSPPVRNTEAFF. The CDR3 DNA reads as TGTGCCAGCAGTCCCCCGGTCCGAAACACTGAAGCTTTCTTT.

The V call is TRBV27, the J call TRBJ1-5; TRBD1 might be the D (5 bases). The V gene's germline CDR1 is MNHEY and CDR2 SMNVEV (reference sequence). Trimming took 3 bases from V and 7 from J, leaving 13 bases between them. The CDR3 runs to 14 residues. CDR3 DNA: TGTGCCAGCAGTTTTCAGGCCGGGACCCAGCCCCAGCATTTT. Its protein product is CASSFQAGTQPQHF.

The chain is built from TRBV5-1 and TRBJ1-6; 7 bases map to TRBD1. J gave up 5 bases and V 0 bases, and 8 bases lay outside the gene matches. Germline V gives CDR1 SGHRS, CDR2 YFSETQ. The CDR3 consists of 17 residues. The CDR3 nucleotides read TGCGCCAGCAGCTTGGCGGGAGCTGGGACAGATAATTCACCCCTCCACTTT. This sequence encodes CASSLAGAGTDNSPLHF.

This chain connects TRBV6-5 to TRBJ1-1; D is perhaps TRBD1 (5 bases). CDR1 and CDR2 from the germline V gene are MNHEY and SVGAGI. CDR3 length equals 15 residues. V was trimmed by 10 bases and J by 2 bases, leaving 20 bases between them. In DNA form, the CDR3 reads TGTGCCATATTAGGATCAACAGGACTAAACACTGAAGCTTTCTTT. Translating it yields CAILGSTGLNTEAFF.

The rearrangement joins TRBV29-1 to TRBJ2-1, with TRBD2 matching 8 bases. V trimming: 6 bases; J trimming: 0 bases; junction bases outside the gene matches: 4. Germline V CDR1 and CDR2: SQVTM, ANQGSEA. The CDR3 loop spans 14 amino acids. The DNA of the CDR3 is TGCAGCGTGACCGGGACTAGCTCCTACAATGAGCAGTTCTTC. Residues: CSVTGTSSYNEQFF.

V gene TRBV6-5 combines with J gene TRBJ1-1, with a weak D call TRBD1 (5 bases). The CDR3 is 14 amino acids. Trimming cost V 6 bases and J 0 bases, with 11 bases left between them. Germline values: CDR1 MNHEY, CDR2 SVGAGI. The CDR3 reads CASRIDRMNTEAFF. In nucleotides, the CDR3 is TGTGCCAGCAGGATCGACAGAATGAACACTGAAGCTTTCTTT.

The chain joins TRBV11-2 to TRBJ2-3; 7 bases agree with TRBD2. The CDR3 runs 12 residues. CDR1 SGHAT and CDR2 FQNNGV come from the germline V gene. The V segment lost 6 bases and the J segment 3 bases; nucleotides outside the gene matches: 0. In DNA form, the CDR3 reads TGTGCCAGCAGGGGGGGGACAGATACGCAGTATTTT. Translation gives CASRGGTDTQYF.

J is TRBJ1-4 and V is TRBV12-3 or TRBV12-4; D gene unclear. Trimming removed 7 bases at V and 0 bases at J, with 6 bases between. CDR3 length: 13 amino acids. DNA for the CDR3: TGTGCCAGCAAAACAGCAACTAATGAAAAACTGTTTTTT. Its protein is CASKTATNEKLFF.

The chain employs TRBV5-1 and TRBJ2-7, with 9 nucleotides matching TRBD1. J lost 5 bases, V lost 4 bases, and 13 bases had no gene match. The CDR3 consists of 16 residues. Per the germline V gene, CDR1 is SGHRS and CDR2 is YFSETQ. This CDR3 reads CASSPQVGQGQDEQYF. The CDR3 DNA is TGCGCCAGCAGCCCTCAAGTTGGACAGGGGCAGGACGAGCAGTACTTC.

In DNA form, the CDR3 reads TGTGCCAGCAGCCCGGGGACTGAAGCTTTCTTT. This encodes CASSPGTEAFF. The V call is TRBV11-2, the J call TRBJ1-1; D unclear. V lost 5 bases and J 5 bases, leaving 6 bases between the germline ends. Germline CDR1 and CDR2: SGHAT and FQNNGV. The CDR3 covers 11 residues.

The rearrangement joins TRBV5-1 to TRBJ1-2, with 8 bases fitting TRBD1. The V gene end was trimmed by 3 bases and the J gene end by 3 bases; junction bases not matched to a gene: 4. CDR3 length equals 14 residues. Germline V gene data show CDR1 as SGHRS and CDR2 as YFSETQ. CDR3 bases: TGCGCCAGCAGCTCCCCGGGACAGGACTATGGCTACACCTTC. Residues: CASSSPGQDYGYTF.

The chain joins TRBV5-1 to TRBJ1-1; D not certain. V lost 0 bases and J lost 1, with 7 bases in between. Germline assignment: CDR1 SGHRS and CDR2 YFSETQ. The CDR3 runs to 14 residues. This CDR3 reads CASSLVYTNTEAFF. DNA for the CDR3: TGCGCCAGCAGCTTGGTCTACACGAACACTGAAGCTTTCTTT. The whole variable domain, remainder taken from reference TRBV5-1 and TRBJ1-1, is KAGVTQTPRYLIKTRGQQVTLSCSPISGHRSVSWYQQTPGQGLQFLFEYFSETQRNKGNFPGRFSGRQFSNSRSEMNVSTLELGDSALYLCASSLVYTNTEAFFGQGTRLTVV.

The V and J genes are TRBV15 and TRBJ1-2, with no clear D. This CDR3 is 16 amino acids long. Germline V gene sequence: CDR1 LNHNV, CDR2 YYDKDF (reference sequence). Trimming cost V 1 base and J 7 bases, with 19 bases left between them. The CDR3 sequence is CATSRAGQAREGGYTF. The CDR3 DNA follows: TGTGCCACCAGCAGAGCCGGGCAGGCAAGGGAGGGTGGCTACACCTTC.

The rearrangement joins TRBV29-1 to TRBJ2-3; 10 bases are a match to TRBD2. The V and J ends lost 6 bases and 0 bases, in that order; junction bases with no gene match: 3. The CDR3 contains 14 residues. The germline V gene encodes CDR1 SQVTM and CDR2 ANQGSEA. The CDR3 reads CSVVTSGSTDTQYF. CDR3 DNA sequence: TGCAGCGTCGTGACTAGCGGGAGCACAGATACGCAGTATTTT.

The rearrangement links TRBV7-9 to TRBJ2-3, with 12 bases lining up with TRBD2. J was trimmed by 2 bases and V by 5 bases; bases with no gene match: 5. Germline V gene lookup returns CDR1 SEHNR and CDR2 FQNEAQ (reference sequence). The length of the CDR3 is 16 residues. The CDR3 protein is CASSRRLAGDTDTQYF. Here the CDR3 DNA reads TGTGCCAGCAGCCGCAGACTAGCGGGGGACACAGATACGCAGTATTTT.